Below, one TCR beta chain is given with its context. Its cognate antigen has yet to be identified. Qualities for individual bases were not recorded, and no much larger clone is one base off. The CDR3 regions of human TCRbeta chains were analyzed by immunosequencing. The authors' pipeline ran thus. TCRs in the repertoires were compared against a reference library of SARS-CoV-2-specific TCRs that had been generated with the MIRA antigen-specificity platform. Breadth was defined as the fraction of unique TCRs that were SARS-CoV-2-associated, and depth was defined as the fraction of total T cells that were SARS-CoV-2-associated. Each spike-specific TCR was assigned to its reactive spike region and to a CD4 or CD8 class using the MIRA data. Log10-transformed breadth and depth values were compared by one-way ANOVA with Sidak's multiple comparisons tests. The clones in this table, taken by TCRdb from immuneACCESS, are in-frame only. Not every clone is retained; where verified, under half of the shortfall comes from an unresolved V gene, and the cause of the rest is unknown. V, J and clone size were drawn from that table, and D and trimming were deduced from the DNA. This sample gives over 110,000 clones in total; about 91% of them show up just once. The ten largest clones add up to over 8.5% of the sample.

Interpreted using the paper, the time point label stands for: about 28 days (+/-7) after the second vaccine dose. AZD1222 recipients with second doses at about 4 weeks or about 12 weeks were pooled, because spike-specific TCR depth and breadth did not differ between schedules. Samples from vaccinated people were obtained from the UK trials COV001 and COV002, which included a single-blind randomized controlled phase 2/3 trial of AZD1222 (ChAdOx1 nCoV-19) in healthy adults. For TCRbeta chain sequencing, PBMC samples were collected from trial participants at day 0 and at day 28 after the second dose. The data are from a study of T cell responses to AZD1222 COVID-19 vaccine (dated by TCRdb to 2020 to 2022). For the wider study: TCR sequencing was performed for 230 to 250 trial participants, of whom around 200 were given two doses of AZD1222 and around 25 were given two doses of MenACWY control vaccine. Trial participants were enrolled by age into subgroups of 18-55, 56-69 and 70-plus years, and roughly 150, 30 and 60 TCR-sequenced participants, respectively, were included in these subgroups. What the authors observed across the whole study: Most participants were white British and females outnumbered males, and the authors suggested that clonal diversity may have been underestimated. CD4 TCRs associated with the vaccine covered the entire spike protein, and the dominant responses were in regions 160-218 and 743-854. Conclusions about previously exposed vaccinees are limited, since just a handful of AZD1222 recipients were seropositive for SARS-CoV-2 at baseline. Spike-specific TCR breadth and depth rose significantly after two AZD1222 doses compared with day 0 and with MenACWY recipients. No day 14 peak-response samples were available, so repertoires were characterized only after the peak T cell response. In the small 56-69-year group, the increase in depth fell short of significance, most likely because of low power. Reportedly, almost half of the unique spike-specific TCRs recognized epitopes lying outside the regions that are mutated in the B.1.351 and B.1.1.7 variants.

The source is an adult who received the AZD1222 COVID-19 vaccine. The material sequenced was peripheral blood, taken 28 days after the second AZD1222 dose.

The base sequence is TGCGCCAGCAGCCAAGATTTCCAGTCCTACGAGCAGTACGTC. Its protein product is CASSQDFQSYEQYV. The sequence is built from TRBV4-1 and TRBJ2-7; the D gene is unclear. Taken from cysteine to valine, the CDR3 has 14 residues. This entry keeps only the CDR3 DNA: 42 bases, framed from base 1. The germline ends are 7 bases apart after V is trimmed by 0 bases and J by 1 base. Based on the germline V gene, the CDR1 and CDR2 sequences are MGHRA and YSYEKL.